This TCR beta chain was profiled in a study of beta chain features in type 1 diabetes. The wider study: Regarding age, gender and cell yields, patients proved similar to healthy donors. General study results and limits: Patients with Type 1 diabetes showed moderately but significantly shorter TCRB CDR3s in all four CD4+ subsets. High TCR expression in some cells could lead to their over-representation in cDNA sequencing.

In germline, CDR1 is MDHEN, CDR2 SYDVKM. The CDR3 is 16 residues long. After removal of 5 bases from V and 4 bases from J, the junction contained 13 bases not matched to a gene. The sequenced template was cDNA made from the entire isolated RNA. Sequenced by immunoSEQ multiplex PCR; TCRdb stores in-frame clones only, minus some. Of around 160,000 clones detected, about 50% appear once; the ten largest clones hold around 0.45%. Sampling consisted of one heparinised blood draw per donor, averaging about 116 mL. In regard to this clone: Its antigen is as yet unknown.

The V and J genes are TRBV28 and TRBJ1-2; TRBD1 aligns across 7 bases. This receptor was identified in a man between 18 and 29 years old in good health. The sample consisted of Tregs from blood. Here the CDR3 reads CASSAVRRQGGYGYTF. CDR3 nucleotide sequence: TGTGCCAGCAGTGCCGTACGGAGACAGGGTGGCTATGGCTACACCTTC.